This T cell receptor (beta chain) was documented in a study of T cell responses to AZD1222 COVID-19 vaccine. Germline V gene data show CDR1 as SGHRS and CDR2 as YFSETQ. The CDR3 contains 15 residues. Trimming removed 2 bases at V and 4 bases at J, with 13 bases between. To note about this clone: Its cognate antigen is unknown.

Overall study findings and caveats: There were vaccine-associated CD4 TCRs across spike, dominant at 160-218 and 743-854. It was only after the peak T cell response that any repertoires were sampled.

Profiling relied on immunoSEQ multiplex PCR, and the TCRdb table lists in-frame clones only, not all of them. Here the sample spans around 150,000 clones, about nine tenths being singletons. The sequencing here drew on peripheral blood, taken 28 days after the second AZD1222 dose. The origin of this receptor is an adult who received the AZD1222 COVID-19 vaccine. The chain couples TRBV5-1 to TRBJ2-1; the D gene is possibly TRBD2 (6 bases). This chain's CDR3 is CASSFGGTSYNEQFF. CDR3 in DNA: TGCGCCAGCAGCTTTGGCGGGACTTCGTACAATGAGCAGTTCTTC.